Below are 28 T cell receptor beta chains sequenced from a single sample in a study of early T cells in non-severe SARS-CoV-2 infection. Via MiXCR, TCRdb re-called the 5' RACE reads, giving one row per CDR3 protein. In the table there are 40,000 to 55,000 distinct CDR3 sequences, approximately 22% of which are singletons. Material: whole blood, obtained at baseline. The receptors were sampled from an adult who was a healthcare worker with PCR-confirmed SARS-CoV-2 infection or an uninfected control (not recorded which).

Only a few counts were recorded for this clonotype. The CDR3 DNA reads TGCAGCGTAGCGAGGACAGGGAGGGAGCAGTACTTC. It translates to CSVARTGREQYF. The rearrangement links TRBV29-1 to TRBJ2-7; 8 bases are shared with TRBD1. This CDR3 is built from 12 residues. Trimming removed 6 bases from V and 7 bases from J; junction bases left unmatched: 8. Germline V CDR1 and CDR2: SQVTM, ANQGSEA.

CDR3 sequence reads: CASSLSTETGELFF. The CDR3 coding sequence is TGCGCCAGCAGCCTATCAACAGAAACCGGGGAGCTGTTTTTT. V is TRBV5-1 and J is TRBJ2-2; D not certain. This CDR3 contains 14 residues. The germline gives CDR1 SGHRS, CDR2 YFSETQ. Trimming took 4 bases from V and 5 from J, leaving 12 bases between them.

This clonotype is classed as medium-sized. The genes are TRBV27 and TRBJ2-3, with D tentatively TRBD1 or TRBD2 (5 bases each). Between the trimmed V and J ends, which lost 6 bases and 5 bases, there was a span of 15 bases. Germline V gene data show CDR1 as MNHEY and CDR2 as SMNVEV (reference sequence). The CDR3 has 14 residues. The CDR3 region has the DNA TGTGCCAGCAGGCTATGGGGGTTTCGAGATACGCAGTATTTT. This encodes CASRLWGFRDTQYF.

The sample holds a few counts of this clonotype. This chain uses TRBV11-2 with TRBJ2-7; unclear D gene. Trimming left V 4 bases short and J 4 bases short, with 11 bases between. This CDR3 spans 13 amino acids. The germline V gene encodes CDR1 SGHAT and CDR2 FQNNGV. This CDR3 reads CASSSGPTYEQYF. CDR3 nucleotide sequence: TGTGCCAGCAGCTCGGGTCCAACTTACGAGCAGTACTTC.

The sample holds a few counts of this clonotype. The V and J genes are TRBV30 and TRBJ2-2; TRBD2 matches at 7 bases. Germline CDR1 reads GTSNPN; CDR2 reads SVGIG (reference sequence). J lost 5 bases, V lost 1 base, and 1 base had no gene match. The CDR3 spans 13 residues. The CDR3 here is CAWSGTSTGELFF. CDR3 in DNA: TGTGCCTGGAGTGGGACTAGTACCGGGGAGCTGTTTTTT.

This clonotype has more than one count but fewer than ten. V gene TRBV7-8 combines with J gene TRBJ1-1; no clear D gene. CDR3 length: 15 amino acids. Germline CDR1 SGHVS, CDR2 FQNEAQ. V was clipped by 5 bases and J by 0 bases, with 13 bases between them. The CDR3 DNA sequence: TGTGCCAGCAGCCAGGATTGGAGGGTGAACACTGAAGCTTTCTTT. It is translated as CASSQDWRVNTEAFF.

The genes are TRBV19 and TRBJ2-7; D is uncertain. Germline values: CDR1 LNHDA, CDR2 SQIVND (reference sequence). The CDR3 is 15 amino acids. Trimming cost V 4 bases and J 5 bases, with 18 bases left between them. In DNA form, the CDR3 reads TGTGCCAGTAGTAAGGTGCCAACTTTCCAGGACGAGCAGTACTTC. It encodes CASSKVPTFQDEQYF. Variable domain in full (rest from reference TRBV19 and TRBJ2-7): DGGITQSPKYLFRKEGQNVTLSCEQNLNHDAMYWYRQDPGQGLRLIYYSQIVNDFQKGDIAEGYSVSREKKESFPLTVTSAQKNPTAFYLCASSKVPTFQDEQYFGPGTRLTVT.

The rearrangement joins TRBV9 to TRBJ2-7; TRBD1 aligns across 11 bases. CDR3 length: 16 residues. V lost 4 bases and J lost 3; bases outside the gene matches: 9. Germline V lookup: CDR1 SGDLS, CDR2 YYNGEE. DNA of the CDR3: TGTGCCAGCAGCCCCCGGTCCGGGACAGGGGGCTACGAGCAGTACTTC. This translates into CASSPRSGTGGYEQYF.

The gene calls are TRBV11-2 and TRBJ2-3; D gene ambiguous. The CDR3 is 11 residues long. Germline-derived CDR1 and CDR2 are SGHAT and FQNNGV. Trimming removed 1 base at V and 5 bases at J, with 1 base between. The CDR3 sequence is CASSLVDTQYF. As DNA, the CDR3 is TGTGCCAGCAGCTTAGTAGATACGCAGTATTTT.

The chain links TRBV5-1 to TRBJ2-7; either TRBD1 or TRBD2 may fit D (5 bases each). This CDR3 is 13 amino acids long. Germline CDR1 SGHRS, CDR2 YFSETQ. Trimming removed 3 bases from V and 7 bases from J, with 14 bases in between. CDR3 sequence reads: CASSSPGAAEQYF. The CDR3 nucleotides read TGCGCCAGCAGCTCCCCCGGGGCGGCTGAGCAGTACTTC.

This clonotype came up a few times. The J gene is TRBJ2-1, the V gene TRBV20-1; possibly TRBD1 or TRBD2 for D (5 bases each). Looked up from germline, CDR1 is DFQATT and CDR2 is SNEGSKA (reference sequence). The V end lost 6 bases, the J end lost 2 bases, and 17 bases lay between the germline ends. The CDR3 consists of 15 residues. The CDR3 DNA is TGCAGTGCCCCCCCGGGACCCAATCCCTACAATGAGCAGTTCTTC. This codes for CSAPPGPNPYNEQFF.

This chain links TRBV5-1 with TRBJ2-2; D unresolved. This CDR3 has 14 amino acids. V lost 0 bases to trimming and J lost 5 bases, with 8 bases between them. CDR1 and CDR2 from the germline V gene are SGHRS and YFSETQ. The CDR3: CASSLGGSTGELFF. CDR3 in DNA: TGCGCCAGCAGCTTGGGTGGATCTACCGGGGAGCTGTTTTTT.

This clonotype has more than one count but fewer than ten. J is TRBJ2-7 and V is TRBV20-1; D perhaps matches TRBD1 (6 bases). The CDR3 totals 15 residues. With 0 bases removed from V and 3 bases from J, the gap between germline ends came to 15 bases. Germline values: CDR1 DFQATT, CDR2 SNEGSKA (reference sequence). The CDR3, as DNA: TGCAGTGCTAGAGATGAGGGGGTGACTGGCTACGAGCAGTACTTC. Residues: CSARDEGVTGYEQYF.

V is TRBV4-2 and J is TRBJ2-1; a weak D match, TRBD2 (6 bases). V was cut by 5 bases and J by 7 bases, with 12 bases left in between. There are 13 residues in the CDR3. Germline V CDR1 and CDR2: LGHNA, YNFKEQ. The CDR3 nucleotides are TGTGCCAGCAGCGACCCGGGGAGGAATGAGCAGTTCTTC. It translates to CASSDPGRNEQFF.

There are a few counts of this clonotype. The gene calls are TRBV20-1 and TRBJ2-3; no reliable D call. V was trimmed by 1 base and J by 0 bases, leaving 8 bases between them. Germline CDR1 DFQATT, CDR2 SNEGSKA (reference sequence). There are 14 residues in the CDR3. The CDR3 sequence: CSARVGASTDTQYF. The DNA of the CDR3 is TGCAGTGCTAGAGTCGGCGCTAGCACAGATACGCAGTATTTT.

This clonotype was observed a handful of times. The chain combines TRBV7-9 with TRBJ2-1, with unresolved D. The germline CDR1 and CDR2 sequences are SEHNR and FQNEAQ (reference sequence). This CDR3 contains 12 residues. V shed 0 bases and J shed 6 bases, with 3 bases lying between them. The CDR3, as DNA: TGTGCCAGCAGCTTAGCTTCCAATGAGCAGTTCTTC. Translating gives CASSLASNEQFF.

This clonotype was found a few times. The rearrangement uses TRBV6-5 and TRBJ2-3; the D call may be TRBD1 or TRBD2 (5 bases each). V was clipped by 5 bases and J by 5 bases, with 17 bases between them. CDR1 and CDR2 (germline): MNHEY, SVGAGI. The CDR3 spans 15 residues. In DNA form, the CDR3 reads TGTGCCAGCAGTCCAGCGAGGGGCGGAGGAGATACGCAGTATTTT. This sequence encodes CASSPARGGGDTQYF.

The J gene is TRBJ2-5, the V gene TRBV7-3; no reliable D call. This CDR3 is 14 amino acids long. Germline-derived CDR1 and CDR2 are SGHTA and FQGTGA. Trimming removed 2 bases at V and 1 base at J, with 8 bases between. The CDR3 loop is CASSLSAAQETQYF. The DNA of the CDR3 is TGTGCCAGCAGCTTATCGGCAGCCCAAGAGACCCAGTACTTC.

This rearrangement joins TRBV28 to TRBJ1-2; D gene uncertain. The CDR3 runs 14 residues. V lost 4 bases to trimming and J lost 4 bases, with 13 bases between them. Germline values: CDR1 MDHEN, CDR2 SYDVKM. CDR3 in DNA: TGTGCCAGCAGTTCGGCAGCGGCTGGCTATGGCTACACCTTC. Protein sequence: CASSSAAAGYGYTF.

This chain uses TRBV7-2 with TRBJ1-2, with TRBD1 matching 7 bases. The V gene end was trimmed by 5 bases and the J gene end by 3 bases; junction bases not matched to a gene: 9. CDR3 length equals 15 residues. CDR1 is SGHTA, CDR2 FQGNSA, per germline. CDR3 in DNA: TGTGCCAGCAGCAGGGGGACAGAGGGGTACTATGGCTACACCTTC. This codes for CASSRGTEGYYGYTF.

The chain recombines TRBV5-6 with TRBJ1-1; possible D gene TRBD1, 6 bases. The CDR3 has 15 residues. Trimming took 5 bases from V and 4 from J, leaving 18 bases between them. CDR1 SGHDT and CDR2 YYEEEE come from the germline V gene. CDR3 bases: TGTGCCAGCAGATCAATAGGGGGGCTGGCCACTGAAGCTTTCTTT. This codes for CASRSIGGLATEAFF.

The chain joins TRBV7-8 to TRBJ1-6; 8 nucleotides agree with TRBD1. CDR1 is SGHVS and CDR2 is FQNEAQ in the germline V gene. V gave up 1 base and J gave up 8 bases; unmatched junction bases: 7. This CDR3 has 16 amino acids. The CDR3: CASSLGTGTGDSPLHF. In nucleotides, the CDR3 is TGTGCCAGCAGCTTAGGGACCGGGACAGGAGATTCACCCCTCCACTTT.

This clonotype was detected only a few times. V and J are TRBV10-1 and TRBJ1-1; possible D gene TRBD1, 5 bases. V dropped 3 bases and J dropped 10 bases, with 12 bases sitting between them. The CDR3 is made up of 12 amino acids. The germline V gene has CDR1 WNHNN and CDR2 SYGVQD (reference sequence). The CDR3 coding sequence is TGCGCCAGCAGTGACCATCAGGGAGCAGCTTTCTTT. It is translated as CASSDHQGAAFF.

The CDR3 loop is CASSSRASGGYNEQFF. The DNA of the CDR3 is TGTGCCAGCAGCTCGAGGGCTAGCGGGGGGTACAATGAGCAGTTCTTC. V and J are TRBV13 and TRBJ2-1; TRBD2 matches at 11 bases. Germline CDR1 and CDR2: PRHDT and FYEKMQ (reference sequence). This CDR3 has 16 residues. Trimming at V came to 4 bases and at J to 4 bases, leaving 6 bases not matched to a gene. The full variable domain, in which reference TRBV13 and TRBJ2-1 provide the parts outside the CDR3, is AAGVIQSPRHLIKEKRETATLKCYPIPRHDTVYWYQQGPGQDPQFLISFYEKMQSDKGSIPDRFSAQQFSDYHSELNMSSLELGDSALYFCASSSRASGGYNEQFFGPGTRLTVL.

This clonotype was counted between two and nine times. An end of the junction differs from the germline gene, which may be a read error. The chain uses TRBV20-1 and TRBJ1-5; D may be TRBD1 (6 bases). The germline CDR1 and CDR2 sequences are DFQATT and SNEGSKA (reference sequence). This CDR3 comprises 12 residues. CDR3 in amino acids: CSTRQAQGPQHF. CDR3 DNA: TGCAGTACTAGACAGGCCCAGGGACCCCAGCATTTT.

The J gene is TRBJ2-7, the V gene TRBV6-5, with TRBD2 as a possible D gene (5 bases). Germline V lookup: CDR1 MNHEY, CDR2 SVGAGI. V was clipped by 0 bases and J by 6 bases, with 12 bases between them. CDR3 length: 14 residues. The chain's CDR3 is CASSYSRGSGEQYF. Here the CDR3 DNA reads TGTGCCAGCAGTTACTCCCGGGGATCGGGCGAGCAGTACTTC.

The J gene is TRBJ1-2, the V gene TRBV7-2, with TRBD1 matching over 10 bases. Looked up from germline, CDR1 is SGHTA and CDR2 is FQGNSA. The CDR3 runs 16 residues. The V segment lost 4 bases and the J segment 2 bases; nucleotides outside the gene matches: 7. The DNA for the CDR3 is TGTGCCAGCAGCTCGACAGGGGGCCATTTCAACTATGGCTACACCTTC. Translating it yields CASSSTGGHFNYGYTF.

The chain links TRBV18 to TRBJ2-2, with 9 bases fitting TRBD1. Germline assignment: CDR1 KGHSH and CDR2 LQKENI. The CDR3 length is 16 residues. V lost 1 base and J lost 4; bases outside the gene matches: 4. The CDR3 spells CASSPLTGGSTGELFF. The DNA for the CDR3 is TGTGCCAGCTCACCACTCACAGGGGGCAGCACCGGGGAGCTGTTTTTT.